Sequencing of this T cell receptor beta chain was carried out in a study of T cell changes during pregnancy in multiple sclerosis. CDR1 is SGHAT, CDR2 FQNNGV, per germline. Losses at the gene ends were 5 bases for V and 1 base for J; bases not matched to a gene: 3. The CDR3 runs to 15 residues. The data were produced by immunoSEQ multiplex PCR, yet TCRdb's version contains in-frame clones alone and is incomplete. Of under 120,000 clones listed, more than 85% were seen once; the top ten hold about 3%. The source of this sequence is a female donor with multiple sclerosis, enrolled in a pregnancy study. The sequenced sample was peripheral blood, obtained after pregnancy. This rearrangement joins TRBV11-2 to TRBJ2-2; 8 bases agree with TRBD1. The CDR3 nucleotides are TGTGCCAGCAGCCCTGGGACAGGGAACACCGGGGAGCTGTTTTTT. This sequence encodes CASSPGTGNTGELFF.